Listed below are T cell receptor beta chains from one sample, sequenced in a study of response to subunit inactivated influenza vaccine. TCRdb reprocessed the RT-PCR reads with MiXCR, giving one entry per CDR3 protein. There are a few hundred thousand distinct CDR3 sequences in the sample; 22% occur only once, and 10% to 13% lies in the top ten. This specimen was PBMCs from blood, taken approximately 20 months after vaccination. Receptor source: a man aged 45 to 70 who received an inactivated influenza vaccine. CDR3s include the opening cysteine and the closing phenylalanine or tryptophan. A D gene is named only where the DNA matches it firmly. Clone size appears in some rows only: once, few, many, or a class for an expanded clone.

CDR3nt: TGCGCCAGCAGCCAAGAATGGAGGCGGGGCGCAGCCAAAAACATTCAGTACTTC
CDR3aa: CASSQEWRRGAAKNIQYF
d_gene: NA
v_gene: TRBV4-3
abundance: NA
j_gene: TRBJ2-4

CDR3nt: TGTGCCAGCAGTTACTATACGAACACTGAAGCTTTCTTT
CDR3aa: CASSYYTNTEAFF
d_gene: NA
v_gene: TRBV6-5
abundance: NA
j_gene: TRBJ1-1

CDR3nt: TGTGCCAGCTCACCACGGACTGGAACCGGGGAGCTGTTTTTT
CDR3aa: CASSPRTGTGELFF
d_gene: NA
v_gene: TRBV18
abundance: NA
j_gene: TRBJ2-2

CDR3nt: TGTGCCAGCAGTTTTAATACTGGGTATACGCAGTATTTT
CDR3aa: CASSFNTGYTQYF
d_gene: NA
v_gene: TRBV12-3/TRBV12-4
abundance: few
j_gene: TRBJ2-3

CDR3nt: TGCAGCGTTGAGGGGGTTGCGGGAGTGGGACAAGAGACCCAGTACTTC
CDR3aa: CSVEGVAGVGQETQYF
d_gene: TRBD2
v_gene: TRBV29-1
abundance: NA
j_gene: TRBJ2-5

CDR3nt: TGTGCCAGCAGTCCATCCCCCCGACGGGATATCACAGATACGCAGTATTTT
CDR3aa: CASSPSPRRDITDTQYF
d_gene: NA
v_gene: TRBV12-3/TRBV12-4
abundance: NA
j_gene: TRBJ2-3

CDR3nt: TGTGCCAGCAAAGGGGGCCAGGGCAATCAGCCCCAGCATTTT
CDR3aa: CASKGGQGNQPQHF
d_gene: TRBD1
v_gene: TRBV12-3/TRBV12-4
abundance: many
j_gene: TRBJ1-5

CDR3nt: TGCGCCAGCAGCCAAGATACCGTGCCGCGGGACAGGGGAACGGGAAACACCATATATTTT
CDR3aa: CASSQDTVPRDRGTGNTIYF
d_gene: TRBD1
v_gene: TRBV4-3
abundance: few
j_gene: TRBJ1-3

CDR3nt: TGTGCCAGCAGTCCGGGCTTCATGAACACTGAAGCTTTCTTT
CDR3aa: CASSPGFMNTEAFF
d_gene: NA
v_gene: TRBV27
abundance: few
j_gene: TRBJ1-1

CDR3nt: TGTGCCAGCAGTTACTCCGTCGCGGCAGCCACTGAAGCTTTCTTT
CDR3aa: CASSYSVAAATEAFF
d_gene: NA
v_gene: TRBV6-5
abundance: NA
j_gene: TRBJ1-1

CDR3nt: TGTGCCAGCACCCCTGGCAGGGCTTACACCGGGGAGCTGTTTTTT
CDR3aa: CASTPGRAYTGELFF
d_gene: NA
v_gene: TRBV28
abundance: few
j_gene: TRBJ2-2

CDR3nt: TGTGCCAGCAGCCCGGACCTTGTTAGCATGCGGCATGGCTACACCTTC
CDR3aa: CASSPDLVSMRHGYTF
d_gene: NA
v_gene: TRBV14
abundance: few
j_gene: TRBJ1-2

CDR3nt: TGTGCCAGCAGCTTACGGGGAGGGGAAGATACGCAGTATTTT
CDR3aa: CASSLRGGEDTQYF
d_gene: TRBD2
v_gene: TRBV7-9
abundance: few
j_gene: TRBJ2-3

CDR3nt: TGTGCCAGCAGCCAAGTAAGAGATACGCAGTATTTT
CDR3aa: CASSQVRDTQYF
d_gene: NA
v_gene: TRBV3-1
abundance: few
j_gene: TRBJ2-3

CDR3nt: TGTGCCAGCAGCTGGAATGGACAAGAGACCCAGTACTTC
CDR3aa: CASSWNGQETQYF
d_gene: NA
v_gene: TRBV7-2
abundance: few
j_gene: TRBJ2-5

CDR3nt: TGCAGTGCGCGCTTTTCGACCCGGGGGGGCACTGAAGCTTTCTTT
CDR3aa: CSARFSTRGGTEAFF
d_gene: NA
v_gene: TRBV20-1
abundance: NA
j_gene: TRBJ1-1

CDR3nt: TGTGCCAGCAGCACCAGGACAGGGGGAAACATTCAGTACTTC
CDR3aa: CASSTRTGGNIQYF
d_gene: TRBD1
v_gene: TRBV13
abundance: few
j_gene: TRBJ2-4

CDR3nt: TGTGCCAGCAGCTTGGCCGGGACACTGTCTGCTGAAGCTTTCTTT
CDR3aa: CASSLAGTLSAEAFF
d_gene: NA
v_gene: TRBV5-6
abundance: NA
j_gene: TRBJ1-1

CDR3nt: TGTGCCAGCAGTCCCCGCGCCCGAGGGACTGGAAACACCATATATTTT
CDR3aa: CASSPRARGTGNTIYF
d_gene: NA
v_gene: TRBV7-2
abundance: few
j_gene: TRBJ1-3

CDR3nt: TGCGCCAGCAGTTCACAGGGTCCCTCCTACGAGCAGTACTTC
CDR3aa: CASSSQGPSYEQYF
d_gene: NA
v_gene: TRBV10-2
abundance: few
j_gene: TRBJ2-7

CDR3nt: TGCGCCAGCAGTGACCCGACAGGGAACTATGGCTACACCTTC
CDR3aa: CASSDPTGNYGYTF
d_gene: TRBD1
v_gene: TRBV10-1
abundance: many
j_gene: TRBJ1-2

CDR3nt: TGTGCCAGCAGCTCCGGGAGGGTTAATGAAAAACTGTTTTTT
CDR3aa: CASSSGRVNEKLFF
d_gene: NA
v_gene: TRBV28
abundance: NA
j_gene: TRBJ1-4

CDR3nt: TGTGCCATCAGACCGGACAGCACAGATACGCAGTATTTT
CDR3aa: CAIRPDSTDTQYF
d_gene: NA
v_gene: TRBV10-3
abundance: NA
j_gene: TRBJ2-3

CDR3nt: TGCGCCAGCAGCTTGGCAGTGAAAGATACGCAGTATTTT
CDR3aa: CASSLAVKDTQYF
d_gene: NA
v_gene: TRBV5-1
abundance: NA
j_gene: TRBJ2-3

CDR3nt: TGCGCCAGCAGCCGGGGGAGCTCCTATAATTCACCCCTCCACTTT
CDR3aa: CASSRGSSYNSPLHF
d_gene: NA
v_gene: TRBV4-1
abundance: NA
j_gene: TRBJ1-6

CDR3nt: TGTGCCAGCAGCCATCGACAGGGGTTATCCTACGAGCAGTACTTC
CDR3aa: CASSHRQGLSYEQYF
d_gene: TRBD1
v_gene: TRBV7-9
abundance: NA
j_gene: TRBJ2-7

CDR3nt: TGTGCCAGCAGCCCTGATGGGACAGGCACAGATACGCAGTATTTT
CDR3aa: CASSPDGTGTDTQYF
d_gene: TRBD1
v_gene: TRBV7-9
abundance: once
j_gene: TRBJ2-3

CDR3nt: TGTGCCAGCAGTTCGCTGTACAGTGCTTCCTACGAGCAGTACTTC
CDR3aa: CASSSLYSASYEQYF
d_gene: NA
v_gene: TRBV6-5
abundance: NA
j_gene: TRBJ2-7

CDR3nt: TGCGCCAGCAGCCTGGGAGGGGGCGTACGCTACGAGCAGTACTTC
CDR3aa: CASSLGGGVRYEQYF
d_gene: NA
v_gene: TRBV5-1
abundance: NA
j_gene: TRBJ2-7

CDR3nt: TGCGCCAGCAGCTCAGGGACAGCTAATGAAAAACTGTTTTTT
CDR3aa: CASSSGTANEKLFF
d_gene: TRBD1
v_gene: TRBV5-1
abundance: few
j_gene: TRBJ1-4

CDR3nt: TGTGCCAGTAATTGGGTCGGCAGGGTAGATGGCTACACCTTC
CDR3aa: CASNWVGRVDGYTF
d_gene: NA
v_gene: TRBV19
abundance: few
j_gene: TRBJ1-2

CDR3nt: TGTGCCAGCAGCTTGTATCCTGTGTCTAGCCTCACCGGGGAGCTGTTTTTT
CDR3aa: CASSLYPVSSLTGELFF
d_gene: NA
v_gene: TRBV7-9
abundance: few
j_gene: TRBJ2-2

CDR3nt: TGCAGTGCTAAGAATGGGGAGTTCGAAAAACTGTTTTTT
CDR3aa: CSAKNGEFEKLFF
d_gene: NA
v_gene: TRBV20-1
abundance: NA
j_gene: TRBJ1-4

CDR3nt: TGCAGTGTCAGAGACGGCCATCCCAAGTCACCCCTCCACTTT
CDR3aa: CSVRDGHPKSPLHF
d_gene: NA
v_gene: TRBV20-1
abundance: few
j_gene: TRBJ1-6

CDR3nt: TGTGCCAGCAGCTTAGGACCCAACTATGGCTACACCTTC
CDR3aa: CASSLGPNYGYTF
d_gene: NA
v_gene: TRBV7-2
abundance: many
j_gene: TRBJ1-2

CDR3nt: TGTGCCAGCAGCTTAGCGAACTTCAATGAGCAGTTCTTC
CDR3aa: CASSLANFNEQFF
d_gene: NA
v_gene: TRBV7-6
abundance: NA
j_gene: TRBJ2-1

CDR3nt: TGTGCCAGCAGCTTTTCGCGGGCTGAAGCTTTCTTT
CDR3aa: CASSFSRAEAFF
d_gene: NA
v_gene: TRBV5-6
abundance: NA
j_gene: TRBJ1-1

CDR3nt: TGTGCCAGCAGCTTGAACAGGGCCTATGGCTACACCTTC
CDR3aa: CASSLNRAYGYTF
d_gene: NA
v_gene: TRBV5-4
abundance: many
j_gene: TRBJ1-2

CDR3nt: TGCGCCAGCAGCCACGCCGGGAAGAACTATGGCTACACCTTC
CDR3aa: CASSHAGKNYGYTF
d_gene: NA
v_gene: TRBV4-3
abundance: few
j_gene: TRBJ1-2

CDR3nt: TGTGCCAGCAGAACACAGGGCATGAACACTGAAGCTTTCTTT
CDR3aa: CASRTQGMNTEAFF
d_gene: NA
v_gene: TRBV12-3/TRBV12-4
abundance: few
j_gene: TRBJ1-1

CDR3nt: TGTGCCAGCAGGAGGCTCGGGGGGGAGGGCTATGGCTACACCTTC
CDR3aa: CASRRLGGEGYGYTF
d_gene: NA
v_gene: TRBV6-1
abundance: NA
j_gene: TRBJ1-2

CDR3nt: TGTGCCAGTAGTATATCTGGCAGGGGGATAACTGAAGCTTTCTTT
CDR3aa: CASSISGRGITEAFF
d_gene: TRBD1
v_gene: TRBV19
abundance: few
j_gene: TRBJ1-1

CDR3nt: TGTGCCAGCAGCCGGTTAGCGGGGGGGCTGTTCTACAATGAGCAGTTCTTC
CDR3aa: CASSRLAGGLFYNEQFF
d_gene: TRBD2
v_gene: TRBV11-2
abundance: NA
j_gene: TRBJ2-1

CDR3nt: TGCAGCGCTGGACAGGGAATCTACACTGAAGCTTTCTTT
CDR3aa: CSAGQGIYTEAFF
d_gene: TRBD1
v_gene: TRBV29-1
abundance: few
j_gene: TRBJ1-1

CDR3nt: TGTGCCAGCAGCTTGCTCCGCTACGAGCAGTACTTC
CDR3aa: CASSLLRYEQYF
d_gene: NA
v_gene: TRBV7-9
abundance: NA
j_gene: TRBJ2-7

CDR3nt: TGTGCCAGCAGTTACCCCGGACAGGGGCAAGAGACCCAGTACTTC
CDR3aa: CASSYPGQGQETQYF
d_gene: TRBD1
v_gene: TRBV6-5
abundance: few
j_gene: TRBJ2-5

CDR3nt: TGTGCCAGCAATCGAAGCGGGACCCAGTACTTC
CDR3aa: CASNRSGTQYF
d_gene: NA
v_gene: TRBV28
abundance: NA
j_gene: TRBJ2-5

CDR3nt: TGTGCCAGCAGTGAAACCGGGACAGGAGGCAGATATAATGAAAAACTGTTTTTT
CDR3aa: CASSETGTGGRYNEKLFF
d_gene: TRBD1
v_gene: TRBV25-1
abundance: NA
j_gene: TRBJ1-4